The clone carrying this T cell receptor (beta chain) has only a few counts. Its antigen is currently unknown. A second about 7 to 12 cycle PCR used barcoded and J-beta primers. TCRdb re-called the 5' RACE reads with MiXCR, one entry per CDR3 protein. This table has some 800,000 distinct CDR3 sequences, roughly 25% appearing once. The CDR3 spans 15 residues. V lost 0 bases, J lost 8 bases, and 5 bases stayed unmatched. CDR1 is MRHNA and CDR2 is SNTAGT in the germline V gene. The entry originates in a study of blood T cells in healthy people across ages. Study-level results: Among T cells, TCR beta diversity per million cells dropped roughly linearly as age rose.

The data were also submitted as part of a second study, on T cells of mothers and their children. That work contributes: Addition of sample barcodes and 2-4 random nucleotides occurred through the M1S primer of the second PCR. Mothers gave over 9 million TCR beta CDR3 reads each, and children 3 million to 3.5 million each.

The sequenced sample was blood. The receptor comes from a boy aged 10-17 years in good health. The genes are TRBV6-4 and TRBJ2-1, with 9 nucleotides matching TRBD1. The DNA for the CDR3 is TGTGCCAGCAGTGACTCGGAGACAGGGGGGGATGAGCAGTTCTTC. This sequence encodes CASSDSETGGDEQFF.